What follows describes a single T cell receptor beta chain. Antigen: not known. The data were taken from a study of cytomegalovirus exposure and HLA in healthy donors. Overall study results and limits: TRBV6-2, TRBV6-3 and some other V segments were excluded as indistinguishable. Overall, about 160 TCR beta chains were annotated as cytomegalovirus-associated.

PCR used 60 Vbeta primers and 13 Jbeta primers. Data came from immunoSEQ multiplex PCR; TCRdb stores just in-frame clones and leaves some out. Of about 160,000 clones in the sample, 82% were seen once. V lost 7 bases, J lost 8 bases, and 21 bases lay in between. The germline gives CDR1 MNHNS, CDR2 SASEGT. CDR3 size: 15 residues. Sequenced sample: PBMCs. This TCR came from a girl aged 2 to 10 in good health and CMV-seropositive. The chain combines TRBV6-1 with TRBJ2-1; D is ambiguous. The CDR3 region is CASTRATSQWDEQFF. CDR3 nucleotide sequence: TGTGCCAGCACCCGAGCGACTTCCCAGTGGGATGAGCAGTTCTTC.